Sequencing of this TCR beta chain was carried out in a study of OX40 agonist ivuxolimab in advanced cancers. Assay used: immunoSEQ multiplex PCR; TCRdb lists only in-frame clones, some missing. The sample has about 81,000 clones, about 92% seen once. Germline V gene lookup returns CDR1 MNHEY and CDR2 SVGAGI. The length of the CDR3 is 13 residues. V was shortened by 7 bases and J by 5 bases, with 15 bases between the two germline ends. The chain links TRBV6-5 to TRBJ2-7; maybe TRBD1 (5 bases). The sample consisted of CD4+ or CD8+ T cells sorted from blood, taken in a trial of the OX40 agonist ivuxolimab. The sequence was obtained from an adult with an advanced solid tumor such as melanoma, head and neck, liver or kidney cancer. As DNA, the CDR3 is TGTGCCAGCACCGTGAGTCAGGGTAACGAGCAGTACTTC. Its protein product is CASTVSQGNEQYF.